What follows is one T cell receptor beta chain and its context. Its antigen remains unidentified. V lost 4 bases to trimming and J lost 5 bases; unmatched junction nucleotides: 3. Germline V gives CDR1 SGHRS, CDR2 YFSETQ. The CDR3 loop spans 14 amino acids. The data stem from a study of T-cell memory formation after mild COVID-19. About the study: There were largely donor-specific TCR clusters. Broader study findings: The main location of contracting CD4+ clones was CM and EM, and that of contracting CD8+ clones was EMRA.

TCRdb re-analysed the 5' RACE reads in MiXCR, keeping a single row per CDR3 protein. In the table there are 35,000 to 45,000 distinct CDR3 sequences, about 7.1% of which are singletons. This chain connects TRBV5-1 to TRBJ1-6, with TRBD1 identical over 7 bases. This TCR derives from a man aged 18-30 years who had mild COVID-19 (a few samples of this study predate the infection). Cell type and time point are not known. The material sequenced was PBMCs or a T cell subset sorted from them (not recorded which). Here the CDR3 DNA reads TGCGCCAGCAGCGTTACAGGGGATAATTCACCCCTCCACTTT. As protein: CASSVTGDNSPLHF.